Each of the 10 T cell receptor beta chains below was sequenced from the same sample in a study of CD8 T cells in ankylosing spondylitis. The study's findings and limits: Ankylosing spondylitis blood seemed to carry a telltale TCR beta motif made of fewer than 10 highly homologous variants.

Each CDR3 protein gets one entry after TCRdb re-called the 5' RACE reads with MiXCR. The sample carries about 480,000 distinct CDR3 sequences, 15% to 20% recorded once. Antigens of these TCRs are unknown. Sequenced material: blood, either unsorted or a sorted T cell fraction (not recorded which). These receptors originate from a male donor with ankylosing spondylitis.

This sequence joins TRBV28 and TRBJ2-1; 10 nucleotides agree with TRBD2. CDR1 is MDHEN and CDR2 is SYDVKM in the germline V gene. Trimming cost V 8 bases and J 0 bases; bases outside gene matches: 7. This CDR3 comprises 16 residues. As DNA, the CDR3 is TGTGCCAGCGGACCCCCTAGCGGGAGCTCCTACAATGAGCAGTTCTTC. It specifies CASGPPSGSSYNEQFF. The full variable domain, in which reference TRBV28 and TRBJ2-1 provide the parts outside the CDR3, is DVKVTQSSRYLVKRTGEKVFLECVQDMDHENMFWYRQDPGLGLRLIYFSYDVKMKEKGDIPEGYSVSREKKERFSLILESASTNQTSMYLCASGPPSGSSYNEQFFGPGTRLTVL.

This chain uses TRBV27 with TRBJ1-2; D is perhaps TRBD1 (5 bases). The CDR3 has 15 amino acids. The V gene's germline CDR1 is MNHEY and CDR2 SMNVEV (reference sequence). V dropped 5 bases and J dropped 2 bases, with 15 bases sitting between them. The CDR3 reads CASSREGLSNYGYTF. In nucleotides, the CDR3 is TGTGCCAGCAGTCGGGAGGGACTCTCAAACTATGGCTACACCTTC.

This clonotype was found many times. This chain uses TRBV4-1 with TRBJ2-3; a weak D match, TRBD1 (8 bases). The CDR3 is 15 amino acids. Germline assignment: CDR1 MGHRA and CDR2 YSYEKL. Trimming removed 8 bases at V and 3 bases at J, with 18 bases between. The CDR3 is CASQGGNRGTDTQYF. CDR3 sequence (DNA): TGCGCCAGCCAGGGGGGGAACAGGGGGACAGATACGCAGTATTTT.

The V and J genes are TRBV30 and TRBJ2-5; the match to TRBD2 covers 10 bases. The germline V gene encodes CDR1 GTSNPN and CDR2 SVGIG (reference sequence). This CDR3 is 13 amino acids long. V was clipped by 5 bases and J by 4 bases; unmatched bases: 4. The CDR3: CAWRLAGPETQYF. In DNA, the CDR3 is TGTGCCTGGCGACTAGCGGGCCCAGAGACCCAGTACTTC.

Many counts were recorded for this clonotype. This sequence joins TRBV5-1 and TRBJ1-1; perhaps TRBD1 as D (5 bases). CDR3 size: 15 residues. Germline V gene lookup returns CDR1 SGHRS and CDR2 YFSETQ. V gave up 0 bases and J gave up 5 bases, with 14 bases separating them. CDR3 DNA sequence: TGCGCCAGCAGCTTGGCCGCAGGGATAGGGACTGAAGCTTTCTTT. Translating it yields CASSLAAGIGTEAFF. The variable domain in full, with the rest retrieved from reference TRBV5-1 and TRBJ1-1, is KAGVTQTPRYLIKTRGQQVTLSCSPISGHRSVSWYQQTPGQGLQFLFEYFSETQRNKGNFPGRFSGRQFSNSRSEMNVSTLELGDSALYLCASSLAAGIGTEAFFGQGTRLTVV.

This clonotype appeared a few times. The chain uses TRBV20-1 and TRBJ2-3; 12 bases agree with TRBD2. V gave up 7 bases and J gave up 3 bases; unmatched junction bases: 5. The CDR3 is made up of 14 amino acids. Germline-derived CDR1 and CDR2 are DFQATT and SNEGSKA (reference sequence). The CDR3 region has the DNA TGCAGTGACCTACTAGCGGGAGGAACAGATACGCAGTATTTT. Its protein product is CSDLLAGGTDTQYF.

The chain carries TRBV6-1 and TRBJ2-3; no clear D. This CDR3 is built from 13 residues. V lost 2 bases and J lost 2, with 5 bases in between. Germline CDR1 MNHNS, CDR2 SASEGT. The CDR3 spells CASSEHPTDTQYF. Written as DNA, the CDR3 is TGTGCCAGCAGTGAACACCCCACAGATACGCAGTATTTT.

V gene TRBV12-3 or TRBV12-4 combines with J gene TRBJ2-5; a possible D gene is TRBD2 (7 bases). Trimming cost V 3 bases and J 5 bases, with 16 bases left between them. The CDR3 runs 15 residues. CDR3 loop: CASSFGAGARETQYF. DNA for the CDR3: TGTGCCAGCAGTTTTGGGGCGGGGGCCAGGGAGACCCAGTACTTC.

The CDR3 DNA reads as TGCGCCAGCAGCCAGGGCCGGGATTTATACACAGATACGCAGTATTTT. Translation gives CASSQGRDLYTDTQYF. The V gene is TRBV5-1, the J gene TRBJ2-3; D might be TRBD1 or TRBD2, each matching 5 bases. The germline gives CDR1 SGHRS, CDR2 YFSETQ. Trimming left V 4 bases short and J 2 bases short, with 17 bases between. CDR3 size: 16 residues.

V gene TRBV24-1 combines with J gene TRBJ2-1, with D possibly TRBD2 on 6 matching bases. Between the trimmed V and J ends, which lost 5 bases and 9 bases, there was a span of 19 bases. CDR3 length: 15 residues. The germline gives CDR1 KGHDR, CDR2 SFDVKD. For the CDR3, the DNA is TGTGCCACCAGTGCCCCCTCGGGGCTAGCGCTTGAGCAGTTCTTC. Translating gives CATSAPSGLALEQFF.